A single sample is the source of the 29 T cell receptor beta chains below, sequenced in a study of shared clonotypes between healthy human individuals. Sequencing was performed with immunoSEQ multiplex PCR; in TCRdb, only in-frame clones are kept and a portion is missing. The data contain about 2 million clones, around 95% of them singletons. Sequences were obtained from naive CD4+ T cells sorted from blood. Specified subset: CD45RA+ positively selected. The origin of the receptors is a man younger than 35 in good health.

The V and J genes are TRBV10-3 and TRBJ1-2; 7 positions match TRBD1. The germline V gene has CDR1 ENHRY and CDR2 SYGVKD. The CDR3 consists of 14 residues. J was trimmed by 0 bases and V by 11 bases; bases with no gene match: 9. This CDR3 is CAADGQDANYGYTF. As DNA, the CDR3 is TGTGCCGCGGATGGACAGGACGCTAACTATGGCTACACCTTC.

The J gene is TRBJ2-7, the V gene TRBV28; D unresolved. Per the germline V gene, CDR1 is MDHEN and CDR2 is SYDVKM. The CDR3 is 15 residues long. V lost 3 bases and J 0 bases, leaving 12 bases between the germline ends. CDR3 coding DNA: TGTGCCAGCAGTTTTGCCCAGGCAAGCTCCTACGAGCAGTACTTC. Protein: CASSFAQASSYEQYF.

This chain joins TRBV5-6 and TRBJ1-2; the match to TRBD1 covers 9 bases. Germline V CDR1 and CDR2: SGHDT, YYEEEE. V trimming: 5 bases; J trimming: 7 bases; junction bases outside the gene matches: 6. The CDR3 runs to 13 residues. The CDR3 spells CASRSTGGGGYTF. Written as DNA, the CDR3 is TGTGCCAGCAGGTCAACAGGGGGCGGTGGCTACACCTTC. The full variable domain, completed using reference TRBV5-6 and TRBJ1-2, is DAGVTQSPTHLIKTRGQQVTLRCSPKSGHDTVSWYQQALGQGPQFIFQYYEEEERQRGNFPDRFSGHQFPNYSSELNVNALLLGDSALYLCASRSTGGGGYTFGSGTRLTVV.

The rearrangement joins TRBV4-1 to TRBJ1-5; TRBD1 is a possible D gene (5 bases). Trimming cost V 5 bases and J 0 bases, with 14 bases left between them. The length of the CDR3 is 16 residues. Germline loops: CDR1 MGHRA, CDR2 YSYEKL. The chain's CDR3 is CASSITPGYSNQPQHF. CDR3 coding DNA: TGCGCCAGCAGCATCACGCCAGGGTATAGCAATCAGCCCCAGCATTTT.

The chain recombines TRBV18 with TRBJ2-7; D gene uncertain. Germline loops: CDR1 KGHSH, CDR2 LQKENI. V lost 0 bases and J 3 bases, leaving 15 bases between the germline ends. The CDR3 covers 16 residues. The chain's CDR3 is CASSPPGPTSSYEQYF. The CDR3 DNA reads as TGTGCCAGCTCACCACCTGGGCCCACTTCAAGCTACGAGCAGTACTTC.

The J gene is TRBJ2-6, the V gene TRBV10-3; D gene ambiguous. The V end lost 3 bases, the J end lost 2 bases, and 8 bases lay between the germline ends. The germline V gene encodes CDR1 ENHRY and CDR2 SYGVKD. CDR3 length: 15 amino acids. This chain's CDR3 is CAISDSFTGANVLTF. CDR3 sequence (DNA): TGTGCCATCAGTGACTCGTTTACTGGGGCCAACGTCCTGACTTTC.

The CDR3 spells CASSLATGRYSGNTIYF. The DNA for the CDR3 is TGTGCCAGCAGCTTGGCCACGGGGAGGTACTCTGGAAACACCATATATTTT. V gene TRBV5-5 combines with J gene TRBJ1-3, with D unclear. Germline V gene data show CDR1 as SGHKS and CDR2 as YYEKEE (reference sequence). The V end was cut by 0 bases, the J end by 0 bases, with 13 bases between. There are 17 residues in the CDR3.

This rearrangement joins TRBV2 to TRBJ1-4, with TRBD1 as a possible D gene (5 bases). The germline V and J ends were trimmed by 8 bases and 4 bases, with 14 bases remaining between them. The germline V gene has CDR1 SNHLY and CDR2 FYNNEI. The CDR3 has 14 amino acids. CDR3 residues: CASGLDRNNEKLFF. The CDR3, as DNA: TGTGCCAGCGGCCTAGACAGAAATAATGAAAAACTGTTTTTT.

The gene calls are TRBV25-1 and TRBJ2-5, with 9 bases aligning to TRBD1. CDR3 length equals 16 residues. Germline values: CDR1 MGHDK, CDR2 SYGVNS. J was trimmed by 1 base and V by 3 bases; bases with no gene match: 6. The DNA of the CDR3 is TGTGCCAGCAGTGACCCGGGACAGGGCATCCAAGAGACCCAGTACTTC. Protein sequence: CASSDPGQGIQETQYF.

The genes are TRBV6-6 and TRBJ2-1; D is unclear. CDR1 is MNHNY and CDR2 is SVGAGI in the germline V gene (reference sequence). The CDR3 has 12 residues. Trimming stripped 0 bases from V and 14 bases from J, with 11 bases between. The CDR3 loop is CASSYSGPSEFF. DNA of the CDR3: TGTGCCAGCAGTTACTCGGGTCCGTCGGAGTTCTTC.

The genes are TRBV6-1 and TRBJ2-7; 8 positions match TRBD2. The CDR3 runs 17 residues. Germline lookup yields CDR1 MNHNS and CDR2 SASEGT. The V segment lost 2 bases and the J segment 1 base; nucleotides outside the gene matches: 10. CDR3 DNA: TGTGCCAGCAGTGAACGGGGGGGCGGAAGAACTTCCTACGAGCAGTACTTC. This translates into CASSERGGGRTSYEQYF.

The genes are TRBV6-5 and TRBJ2-5; 11 positions match TRBD1. Trimming took 4 bases from V and 4 from J; bases not matched to a gene: 8. The CDR3 has 16 residues. CDR1 is MNHEY, CDR2 SVGAGI, per germline. This CDR3 is CASSSPGTGGRETQYF. Written as DNA, the CDR3 is TGTGCCAGCAGTTCCCCCGGGACAGGGGGAAGAGAGACCCAGTACTTC.

CDR3 DNA sequence: TGTGCCAGCAGTCAGCAGGGAACCGGGGAGCTGTTTTTT. Translating gives CASSQQGTGELFF. This sequence joins TRBV2 and TRBJ2-2; possibly TRBD1 for D (5 bases). The CDR3 spans 13 residues. Germline CDR1 reads SNHLY; CDR2 reads FYNNEI. V lost 5 bases to trimming and J lost 5 bases, with 9 bases between them.

The chain's CDR3 is CASETTQGSNQPQHF. The DNA for the CDR3 is TGTGCCAGCGAAACGACACAGGGGAGCAATCAGCCCCAGCATTTT. V gene TRBV19 combines with J gene TRBJ1-5; 7 bases line up with TRBD1. V dropped 9 bases and J dropped 1; count of bases not matched to a gene: 9. Germline CDR1 reads LNHDA; CDR2 reads SQIVND (reference sequence). This CDR3 has 15 amino acids.

This clone was observed a handful of times. The V and J genes are TRBV7-6 and TRBJ1-2, with D perhaps TRBD1 (5 bases). The CDR3 spans 17 residues. Germline V lookup: CDR1 SGHVS, CDR2 FNYEAQ. Trimming shortened V by 1 base and J by 3 bases, and 18 bases separated the two germline ends. CDR3 in amino acids: CASSLGGRGGNDYGYTF. For the CDR3, the DNA is TGTGCCAGCAGCTTAGGAGGGAGGGGAGGAAACGACTATGGCTACACCTTC.

The CDR3 DNA reads TGTGCCTGGAGTGTAGGGAGTGGGACAGGGGAAGATACGCAGTATTTT. Translation gives CAWSVGSGTGEDTQYF. The genes are TRBV30 and TRBJ2-3, with 10 bases identical to TRBD1. V shed 0 bases, J shed 5 bases, and the junction held 8 bases outside the gene matches. Germline CDR1 is GTSNPN and CDR2 is SVGIG (reference sequence). CDR3 size: 16 residues. The variable domain in full, with the rest retrieved from reference TRBV30 and TRBJ2-3, is SQTIHQWPATLVQPVGSPLSLECTVEGTSNPNLYWYRQAAGRGLQLLFYSVGIGQISSEVPQNLSASRPQDRQFILSSKKLLLSDSGFYLCAWSVGSGTGEDTQYFGPGTRLTVL.

This clone has only one observation. CDR3 protein: CASSYSGRGVETQYF. The CDR3 bases are TGTGCCAGCAGTTACTCAGGGCGTGGGGTCGAGACCCAGTACTTC. V usage is TRBV6-5 and J usage is TRBJ2-5; D uncertain. Trimming took 0 bases from V and 5 from J, leaving 13 bases between them. The CDR3 has 15 residues. Per germline, CDR1 MNHEY and CDR2 SVGAGI.

This clone was observed once. Other DNA sequences in the same sample also yield this CDR3. The chain joins TRBV29-1 to TRBJ2-7, with D possibly TRBD2 on 5 matching bases. Germline V CDR1 and CDR2: SQVTM, ANQGSEA. The CDR3 loop spans 11 amino acids. The ends were cut back, 0 bases at V and 6 bases at J, with 6 bases in the middle. Here the CDR3 DNA reads TGCAGCGTTGAAGATCTAGCCGAGCAGTACTTC. Amino acids: CSVEDLAEQYF.

This clone was seen a few times. The J gene is TRBJ1-2, the V gene TRBV25-1, with unresolved D. The CDR3 has 13 amino acids. Trimming left V 4 bases short and J 8 bases short, with 14 bases between. Germline lookup yields CDR1 MGHDK and CDR2 SYGVNS. The CDR3 DNA reads TGTGCCAGCAGTGTAGTGGAGTCGGGCGGCTACACCTTC. This gives the protein CASSVVESGGYTF.

The V gene is TRBV7-2, the J gene TRBJ2-1; D remains unclear. The germline CDR1 and CDR2 sequences are SGHTA and FQGNSA. Trimming left V 5 bases short and J 2 bases short, with 19 bases between. The length of the CDR3 is 17 residues. The CDR3 loop is CASSPPQTIRPYNEQFF. CDR3 in DNA: TGTGCCAGCAGCCCACCCCAGACCATCCGCCCCTACAATGAGCAGTTCTTC.

This clone was seen a single time. V is TRBV27 and J is TRBJ2-7, with D perhaps matching TRBD1 (5 bases). This CDR3 contains 14 residues. V gave up 6 bases and J gave up 0 bases, with 12 bases separating them. Per germline, CDR1 MNHEY and CDR2 SMNVEV (reference sequence). For the CDR3, the DNA is TGTGCCAGCAGATCAGGGTTACTCTCCTACGAGCAGTACTTC. Protein product: CASRSGLLSYEQYF.

This sequence joins TRBV18 and TRBJ1-5; no firm D call. Trimming took off 2 bases at V and 0 bases at J, with 11 bases between the two ends. The germline gives CDR1 KGHSH, CDR2 LQKENI. This CDR3 has 16 residues. The CDR3 DNA sequence: TGTGCCAGCTCACCAGGTGCCAGAGTTAGCAATCAGCCCCAGCATTTT. It yields the protein CASSPGARVSNQPQHF.

V is TRBV10-1 and J is TRBJ1-1, with D possibly being TRBD1 (5 bases). Germline values: CDR1 WNHNN, CDR2 SYGVQD (reference sequence). The V end lost 0 bases, the J end lost 1 base, and 12 bases lay between the germline ends. The CDR3 runs 16 residues. This CDR3 is CASSESRGPSNTEAFF. The CDR3 nucleotides are TGCGCCAGCAGTGAGTCAAGGGGTCCATCGAACACTGAAGCTTTCTTT.

This clone is a singleton in its sample. The genes are TRBV10-1 and TRBJ2-7, with D possibly being TRBD1 or TRBD2 (6 bases each). Germline V lookup: CDR1 WNHNN, CDR2 SYGVQD (reference sequence). Trimming stripped 0 bases from V and 7 bases from J, with 16 bases between. The CDR3 is 15 residues long. The CDR3 reads CASSESGGRGEEQYF. The CDR3 region has the DNA TGCGCCAGCAGTGAGTCTGGGGGGCGCGGGGAAGAGCAGTACTTC.

This clone showed up just once. The chain has TRBV6-1 and TRBJ2-7; weak D call: TRBD1 (6 bases). The germline CDR1 and CDR2 sequences are MNHNS and SASEGT. CDR3 size: 14 residues. Trimming took 5 bases from V and 2 from J, leaving 13 bases between them. CDR3 loop: CASSKRTVPYEQYF. As DNA, the CDR3 is TGTGCCAGCAGTAAACGGACAGTACCCTACGAGCAGTACTTC.

The J gene is TRBJ2-7, the V gene TRBV28, with D possibly TRBD1 on 6 matching bases. This CDR3 has 13 amino acids. The V end was cut by 6 bases, the J end by 0 bases, with 9 bases between. Germline V gene sequence: CDR1 MDHEN, CDR2 SYDVKM. Here the CDR3 reads CASRWTASYEQYF. CDR3 in DNA: TGTGCCAGCAGGTGGACAGCCTCCTACGAGCAGTACTTC.

The rearrangement links TRBV12-5 to TRBJ2-7, with TRBD1 matching over 7 bases. The CDR3 contains 16 residues. V shed 0 bases, J shed 1 base, and the junction held 6 bases outside the gene matches. CDR1 LGHNT and CDR2 FRNRAP come from the germline V gene. The CDR3 nucleotides are TGTGCTAGTGGTTTGGTAATCGGACAGGCGTCCTACGAGCAGTACTTC. Translated, it gives CASGLVIGQASYEQYF.

V gene TRBV5-1 combines with J gene TRBJ2-3; 8 bases line up with TRBD1. V was pared by 1 base and J by 2 bases, with 3 bases of the junction left unmatched. The germline V gene encodes CDR1 SGHRS and CDR2 YFSETQ. The CDR3 totals 15 residues. The CDR3: CASSLTDRVTDTQYF. Written as DNA, the CDR3 is TGCGCCAGCAGCTTGACGGACAGGGTCACAGATACGCAGTATTTT.

The chain joins TRBV30 to TRBJ2-7, with D possibly being TRBD2 (6 bases). V was shortened by 5 bases and J by 3 bases, with 17 bases between the two germline ends. CDR1 and CDR2 (germline): GTSNPN, SVGIG (reference sequence). The CDR3 is 14 amino acids. The CDR3 here is CAWDAGNPLYEQYF. For the CDR3, the DNA is TGTGCCTGGGACGCGGGGAACCCCCTCTACGAGCAGTACTTC.